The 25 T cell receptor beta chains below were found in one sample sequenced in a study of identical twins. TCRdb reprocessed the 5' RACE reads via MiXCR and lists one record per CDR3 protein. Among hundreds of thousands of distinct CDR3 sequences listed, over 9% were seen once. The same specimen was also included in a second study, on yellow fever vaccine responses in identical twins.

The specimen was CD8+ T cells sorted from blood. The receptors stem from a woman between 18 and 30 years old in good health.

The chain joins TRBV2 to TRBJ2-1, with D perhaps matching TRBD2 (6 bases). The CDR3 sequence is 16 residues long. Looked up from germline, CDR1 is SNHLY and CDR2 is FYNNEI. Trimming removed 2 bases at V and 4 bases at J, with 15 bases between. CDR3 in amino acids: CASSENVGGAYNEQFF. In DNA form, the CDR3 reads TGTGCCAGCAGTGAAAACGTGGGGGGTGCATACAATGAGCAGTTCTTC.

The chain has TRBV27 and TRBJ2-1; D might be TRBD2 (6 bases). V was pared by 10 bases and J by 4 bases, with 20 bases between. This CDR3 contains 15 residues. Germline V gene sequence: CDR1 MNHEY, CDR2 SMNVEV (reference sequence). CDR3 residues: CATTRRVRGYNEQFF. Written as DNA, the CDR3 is TGTGCCACCACCCGGCGGGTCCGGGGGTACAATGAGCAGTTCTTC.

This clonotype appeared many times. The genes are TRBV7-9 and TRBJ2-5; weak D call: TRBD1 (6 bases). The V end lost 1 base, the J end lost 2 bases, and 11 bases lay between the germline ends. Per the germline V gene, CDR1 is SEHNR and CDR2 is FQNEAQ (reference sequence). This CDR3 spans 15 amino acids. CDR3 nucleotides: TGTGCCAGCAGCTTAGGCAGGGGCACACAAGAGACCCAGTACTTC. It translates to CASSLGRGTQETQYF.

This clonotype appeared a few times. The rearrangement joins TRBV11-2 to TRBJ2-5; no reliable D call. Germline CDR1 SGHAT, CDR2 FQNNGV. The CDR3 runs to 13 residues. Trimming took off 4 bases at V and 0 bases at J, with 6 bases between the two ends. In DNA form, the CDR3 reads TGTGCCAGCAGCTCCCCCAACCAAGAGACCCAGTACTTC. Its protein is CASSSPNQETQYF.

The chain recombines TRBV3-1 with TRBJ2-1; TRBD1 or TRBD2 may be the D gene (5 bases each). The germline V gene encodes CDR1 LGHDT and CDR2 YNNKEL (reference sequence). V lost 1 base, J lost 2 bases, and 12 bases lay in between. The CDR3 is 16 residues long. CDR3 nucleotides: TGTGCCAGCAGCCAAGCGGGGACCACACCCTACAATGAGCAGTTCTTC. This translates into CASSQAGTTPYNEQFF.

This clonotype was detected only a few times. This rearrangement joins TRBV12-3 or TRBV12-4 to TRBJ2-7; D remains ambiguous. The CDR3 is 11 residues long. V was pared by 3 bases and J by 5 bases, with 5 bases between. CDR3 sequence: CASSFNDEQYF. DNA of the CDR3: TGTGCCAGCAGTTTCAATGACGAGCAGTACTTC.

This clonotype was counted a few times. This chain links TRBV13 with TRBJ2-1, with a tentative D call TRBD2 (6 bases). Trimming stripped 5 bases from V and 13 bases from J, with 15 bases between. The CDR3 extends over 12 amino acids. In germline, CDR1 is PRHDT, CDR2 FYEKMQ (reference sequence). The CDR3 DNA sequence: TGTGCCAGCAGCCTCGGGACTTCGCCCCAGTTCTTC. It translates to CASSLGTSPQFF.

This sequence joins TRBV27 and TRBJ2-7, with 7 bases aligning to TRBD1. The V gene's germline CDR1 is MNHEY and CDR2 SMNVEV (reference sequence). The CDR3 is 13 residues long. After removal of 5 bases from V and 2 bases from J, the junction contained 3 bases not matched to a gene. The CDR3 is CASSHGTAYEQYF. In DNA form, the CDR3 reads TGTGCCAGCAGTCACGGGACAGCCTACGAGCAGTACTTC.

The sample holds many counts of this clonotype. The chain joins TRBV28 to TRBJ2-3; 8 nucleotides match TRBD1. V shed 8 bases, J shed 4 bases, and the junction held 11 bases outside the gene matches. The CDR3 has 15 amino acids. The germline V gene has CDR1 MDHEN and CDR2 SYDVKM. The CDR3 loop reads CASEHGTGVPDTQYF. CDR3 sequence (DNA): TGTGCCAGCGAACACGGGACAGGAGTCCCAGATACGCAGTATTTT.

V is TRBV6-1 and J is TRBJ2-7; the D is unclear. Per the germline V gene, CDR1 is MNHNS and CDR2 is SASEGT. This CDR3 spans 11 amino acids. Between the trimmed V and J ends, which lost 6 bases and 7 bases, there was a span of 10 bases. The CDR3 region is CASSFMTEQYV. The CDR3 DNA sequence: TGTGCCAGCAGCTTCATGACGGAGCAGTACGTC.

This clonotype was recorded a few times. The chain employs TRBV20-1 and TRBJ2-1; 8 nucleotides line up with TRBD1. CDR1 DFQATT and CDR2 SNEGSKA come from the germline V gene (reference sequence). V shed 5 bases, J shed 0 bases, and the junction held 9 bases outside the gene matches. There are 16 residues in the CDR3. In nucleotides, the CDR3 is TGCAGTGCTCTCCGTGACAGGGGCCGCTCCTACAATGAGCAGTTCTTC. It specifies CSALRDRGRSYNEQFF.

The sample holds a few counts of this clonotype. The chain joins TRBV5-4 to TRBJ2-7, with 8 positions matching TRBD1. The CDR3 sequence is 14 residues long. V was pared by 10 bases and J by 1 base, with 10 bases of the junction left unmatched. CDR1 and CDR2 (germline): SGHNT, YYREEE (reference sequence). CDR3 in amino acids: CAGKGQAISYEQYV. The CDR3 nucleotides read TGTGCCGGCAAGGGACAGGCTATATCCTACGAGCAGTACGTC.

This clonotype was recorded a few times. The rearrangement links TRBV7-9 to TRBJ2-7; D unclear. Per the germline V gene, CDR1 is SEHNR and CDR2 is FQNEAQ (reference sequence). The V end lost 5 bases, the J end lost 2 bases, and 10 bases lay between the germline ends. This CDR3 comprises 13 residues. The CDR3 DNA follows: TGTGCCAGCAGCCCCGTTGGCACCTACGAGCAGTACTTC. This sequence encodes CASSPVGTYEQYF.

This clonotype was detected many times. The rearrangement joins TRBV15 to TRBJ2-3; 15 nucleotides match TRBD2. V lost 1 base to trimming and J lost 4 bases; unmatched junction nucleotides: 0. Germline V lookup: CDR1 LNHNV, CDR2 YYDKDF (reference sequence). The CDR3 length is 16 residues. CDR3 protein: CATSRGTSGGADTQYF. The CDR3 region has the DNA TGTGCCACCAGCAGAGGGACTAGCGGGGGGGCAGATACGCAGTATTTT.

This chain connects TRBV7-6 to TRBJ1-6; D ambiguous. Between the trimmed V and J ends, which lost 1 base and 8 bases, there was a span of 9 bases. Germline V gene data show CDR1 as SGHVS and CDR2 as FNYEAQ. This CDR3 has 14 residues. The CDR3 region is CASSLDEGDSPLHF. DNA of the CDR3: TGTGCCAGCAGCTTAGACGAGGGTGATTCACCCCTCCACTTT.

DNA for the CDR3: TGTGCCAGCAGCTCCCCGGGACACTCCACAGATACGCAGTATTTT. As protein: CASSSPGHSTDTQYF. The gene calls are TRBV5-5 and TRBJ2-3; a possible D gene is TRBD1 (6 bases). V shed 3 bases and J shed 2 bases, with 13 bases lying between them. The CDR3 runs 15 residues. CDR1 SGHKS and CDR2 YYEKEE come from the germline V gene (reference sequence).

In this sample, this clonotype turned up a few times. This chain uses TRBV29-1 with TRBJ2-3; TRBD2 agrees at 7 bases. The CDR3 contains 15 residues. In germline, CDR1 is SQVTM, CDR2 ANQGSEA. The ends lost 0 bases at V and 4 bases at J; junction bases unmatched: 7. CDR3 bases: TGCAGCGTTGAAGATCTCGCGGGGGAAGCAGATACGCAGTATTTT. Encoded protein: CSVEDLAGEADTQYF.

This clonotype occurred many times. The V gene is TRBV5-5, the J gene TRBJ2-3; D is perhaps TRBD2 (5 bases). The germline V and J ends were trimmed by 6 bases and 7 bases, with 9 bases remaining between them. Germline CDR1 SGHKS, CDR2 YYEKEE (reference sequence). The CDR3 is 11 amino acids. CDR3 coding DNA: TGTGCCAGCACCCCCGGGAATACGCAGTATTTT. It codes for CASTPGNTQYF.

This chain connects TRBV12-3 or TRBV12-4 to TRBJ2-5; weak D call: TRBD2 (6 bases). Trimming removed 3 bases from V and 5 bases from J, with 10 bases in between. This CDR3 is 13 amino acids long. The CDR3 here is CASSFVGGETQYF. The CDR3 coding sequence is TGTGCCAGCAGTTTTGTTGGGGGGGAGACCCAGTACTTC.

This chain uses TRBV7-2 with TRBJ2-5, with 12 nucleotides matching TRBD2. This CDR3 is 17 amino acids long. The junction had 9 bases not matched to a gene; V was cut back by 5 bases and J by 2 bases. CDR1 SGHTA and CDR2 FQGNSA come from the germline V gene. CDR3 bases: TGTGCCAGCAGCCTAAGACTAGCGGGAGCGCGGCAAGAGACCCAGTACTTC. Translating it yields CASSLRLAGARQETQYF.

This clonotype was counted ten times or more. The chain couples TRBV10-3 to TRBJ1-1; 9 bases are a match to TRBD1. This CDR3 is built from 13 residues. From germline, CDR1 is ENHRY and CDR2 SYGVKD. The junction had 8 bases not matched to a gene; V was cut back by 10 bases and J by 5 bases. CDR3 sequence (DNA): TGTGCCACGTGGGGGACAGGGAGTACTGAAGCTTTCTTT. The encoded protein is CATWGTGSTEAFF.

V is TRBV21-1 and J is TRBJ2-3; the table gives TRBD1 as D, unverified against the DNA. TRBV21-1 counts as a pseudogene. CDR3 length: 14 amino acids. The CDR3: CASRYRVGTDTQYF. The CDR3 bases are TGTGCCAGCAGGTACAGGGTTGGTACAGATACGCAGTATTTT.

The CDR3 DNA follows: TGTGCCAGCAGCCGGTCCCGGGAGTCCGACGAGCAGTACTTC. Encoded protein: CASSRSRESDEQYF. The gene calls are TRBV4-2 and TRBJ2-7; weak D call: TRBD2 (6 bases). Germline values: CDR1 LGHNA, CDR2 YNFKEQ. This CDR3 has 14 amino acids. V lost 4 bases, J lost 5 bases, and 15 bases lay in between.

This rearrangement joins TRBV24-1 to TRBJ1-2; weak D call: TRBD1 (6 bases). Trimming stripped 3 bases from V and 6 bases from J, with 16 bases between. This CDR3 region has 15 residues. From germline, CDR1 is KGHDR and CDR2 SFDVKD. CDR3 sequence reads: CATSDPDRKLDGYTF. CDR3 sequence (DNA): TGTGCCACCAGTGATCCGGACAGAAAACTCGATGGCTACACCTTC.

In nucleotides, the CDR3 is TGCAGTGCTAGAGTTACAGGGAGTGCCAAAAACATTCAGTACTTC. As protein: CSARVTGSAKNIQYF. This chain links TRBV20-1 with TRBJ2-4; maybe TRBD1 (6 bases). Looked up from germline, CDR1 is DFQATT and CDR2 is SNEGSKA (reference sequence). The CDR3 contains 15 residues. The V and J ends lost 1 base and 1 base respectively, with 11 bases between them.